This T cell receptor beta chain was profiled in a study of blood T cell repertoires in COVID-19. Study-level background: Sites in the United States, Italy and Spain provided acute and convalescent COVID-19 samples. The cDNA or gDNA used as material had been derived from T cells, B-cell-depleted T cells, or PBMCs.

Per the study methods: Reference gene primer amplification yielded estimated nucleated cell counts. Measured with immunoSEQ multiplex PCR; TCRdb has only the in-frame clones, and not every one. The V and J calls and clone size come from that table; D and trimming were worked out from the DNA. Among about 330,000 clones listed, roughly 90% were seen once. Material: peripheral blood. This sequence was found in a woman aged 50 to 60 with active or convalescent COVID-19.

The DNA for the CDR3 is TGTGCCAGCAGACGGGAGGGCCGTATCGGGGAGCTGTTTTTT. Its protein is CASRREGRIGELFF. The chain couples TRBV27 to TRBJ2-2, with 8 positions matching TRBD2. Germline V gene data show CDR1 as MNHEY and CDR2 as SMNVEV (reference sequence). V shed 6 bases and J 7 bases; nucleotides not matched to a gene: 7. CDR3 length: 14 amino acids.